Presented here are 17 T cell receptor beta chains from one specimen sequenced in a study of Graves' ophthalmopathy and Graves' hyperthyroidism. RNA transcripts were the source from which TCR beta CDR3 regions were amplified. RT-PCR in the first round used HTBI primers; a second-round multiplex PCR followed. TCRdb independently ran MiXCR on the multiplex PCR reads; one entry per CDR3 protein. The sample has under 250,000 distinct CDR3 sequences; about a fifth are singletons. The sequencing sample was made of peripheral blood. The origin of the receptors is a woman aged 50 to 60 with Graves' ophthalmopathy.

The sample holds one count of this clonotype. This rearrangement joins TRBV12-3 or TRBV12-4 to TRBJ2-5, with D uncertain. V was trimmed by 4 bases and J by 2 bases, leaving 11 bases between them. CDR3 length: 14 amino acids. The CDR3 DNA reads TGTGCCAGCAGTTCGATGGGGTTGCAAGAGACCCAGTACTTC. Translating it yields CASSSMGLQETQYF.

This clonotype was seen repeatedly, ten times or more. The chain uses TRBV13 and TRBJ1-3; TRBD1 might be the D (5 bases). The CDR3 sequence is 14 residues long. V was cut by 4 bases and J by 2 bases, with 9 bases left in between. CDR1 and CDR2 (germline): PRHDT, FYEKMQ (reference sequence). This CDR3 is CASSSGGAGNTIYF. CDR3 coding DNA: TGTGCCAGCAGCTCTGGAGGGGCTGGAAACACCATATATTTT.

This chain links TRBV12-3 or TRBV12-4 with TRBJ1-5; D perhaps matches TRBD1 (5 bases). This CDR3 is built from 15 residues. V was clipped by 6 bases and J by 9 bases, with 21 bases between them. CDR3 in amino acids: CASRSRDGNVGPQHF. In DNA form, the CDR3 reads TGTGCCAGCAGATCGAGGGACGGGAATGTGGGGCCCCAGCATTTT.

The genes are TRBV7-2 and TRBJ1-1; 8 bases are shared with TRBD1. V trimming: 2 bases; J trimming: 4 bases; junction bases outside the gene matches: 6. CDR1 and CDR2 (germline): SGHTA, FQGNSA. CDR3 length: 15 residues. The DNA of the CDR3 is TGTGCCAGCAGCTTACTCGACAGGGGAGTCACTGAAGCTTTCTTT. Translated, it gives CASSLLDRGVTEAFF. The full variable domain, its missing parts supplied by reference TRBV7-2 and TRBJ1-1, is GAGVSQSPSNKVTEKGKDVELRCDPISGHTALYWYRQSLGQGLEFLIYFQGNSAPDKSGLPSDRFSAERTGGSVSTLTIQRTQQEDSAVYLCASSLLDRGVTEAFFGQGTRLTVV.

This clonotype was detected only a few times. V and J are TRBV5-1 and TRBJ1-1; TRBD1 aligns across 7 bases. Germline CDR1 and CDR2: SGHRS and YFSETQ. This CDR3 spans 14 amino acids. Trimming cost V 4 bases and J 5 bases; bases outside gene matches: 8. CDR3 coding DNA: TGCGCCAGCAGCCCGACAGGGTTCTGGACTGAAGCTTTCTTT. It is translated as CASSPTGFWTEAFF.

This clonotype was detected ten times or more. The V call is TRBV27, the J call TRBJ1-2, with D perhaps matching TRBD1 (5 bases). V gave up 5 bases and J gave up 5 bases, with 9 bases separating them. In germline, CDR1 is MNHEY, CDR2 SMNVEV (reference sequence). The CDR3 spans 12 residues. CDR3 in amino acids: CASSRTGYGYTF. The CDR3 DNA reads TGTGCCAGCAGTAGAACAGGTTATGGCTACACCTTC.

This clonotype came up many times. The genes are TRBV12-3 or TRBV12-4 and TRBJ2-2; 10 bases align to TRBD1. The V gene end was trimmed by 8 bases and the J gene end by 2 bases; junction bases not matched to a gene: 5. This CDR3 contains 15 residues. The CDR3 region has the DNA TGTGCCAGCGGGACAGGGGCCCCAAACACCGGGGAGCTGTTTTTT. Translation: CASGTGAPNTGELFF.

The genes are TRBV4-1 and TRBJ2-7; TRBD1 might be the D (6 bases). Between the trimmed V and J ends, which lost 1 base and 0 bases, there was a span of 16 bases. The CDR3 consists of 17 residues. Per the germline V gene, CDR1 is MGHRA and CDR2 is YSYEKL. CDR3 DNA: TGCGCCAGCAGCCAAGGAGGAGCGAGAGGGGGCTCCTACGAGCAGTACTTC. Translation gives CASSQGGARGGSYEQYF.

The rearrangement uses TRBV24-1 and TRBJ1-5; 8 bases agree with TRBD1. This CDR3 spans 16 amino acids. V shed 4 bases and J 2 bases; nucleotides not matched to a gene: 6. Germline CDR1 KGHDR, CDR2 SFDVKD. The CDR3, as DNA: TGTGCCACCAGTGACCCCGGGACAGGCGGCAATCAGCCCCAGCATTTT. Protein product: CATSDPGTGGNQPQHF.

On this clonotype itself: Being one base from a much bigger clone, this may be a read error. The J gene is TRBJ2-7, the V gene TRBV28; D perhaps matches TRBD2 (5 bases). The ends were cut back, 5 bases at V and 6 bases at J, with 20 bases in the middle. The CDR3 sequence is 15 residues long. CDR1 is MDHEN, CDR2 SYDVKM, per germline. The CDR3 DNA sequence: TGTGCCAGCAGTAAGGAGAACCTACCTCGGGGCGAGCAGTACTTC. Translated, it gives CASSKENLPRGEQYF.

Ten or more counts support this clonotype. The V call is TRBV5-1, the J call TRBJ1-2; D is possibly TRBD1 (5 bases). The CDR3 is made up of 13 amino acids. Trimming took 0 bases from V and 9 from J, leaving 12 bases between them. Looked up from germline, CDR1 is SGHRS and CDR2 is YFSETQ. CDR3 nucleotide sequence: TGCGCCAGCAGCTTGGAGGACATGACTAGCTACACCTTC. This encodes CASSLEDMTSYTF.

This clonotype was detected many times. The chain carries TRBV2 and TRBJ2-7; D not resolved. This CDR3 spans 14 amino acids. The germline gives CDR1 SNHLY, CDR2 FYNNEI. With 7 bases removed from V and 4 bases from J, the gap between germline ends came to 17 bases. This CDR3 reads CASKSSEARYEQYF. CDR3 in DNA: TGTGCCAGCAAATCCTCCGAGGCCAGATACGAGCAGTACTTC.

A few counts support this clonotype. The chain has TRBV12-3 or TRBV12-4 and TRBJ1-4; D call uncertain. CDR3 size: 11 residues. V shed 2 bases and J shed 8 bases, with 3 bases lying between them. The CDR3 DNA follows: TGTGCCAGCAGTTTATTCGAAAAACTGTTTTTT. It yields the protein CASSLFEKLFF.

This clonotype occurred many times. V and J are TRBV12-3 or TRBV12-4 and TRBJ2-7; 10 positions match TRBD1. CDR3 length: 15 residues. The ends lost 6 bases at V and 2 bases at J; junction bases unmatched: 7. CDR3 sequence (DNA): TGTGCCAGCAGCCAAGTCGGACAGGGGGCCTACGAGCAGTACTTC. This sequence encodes CASSQVGQGAYEQYF.

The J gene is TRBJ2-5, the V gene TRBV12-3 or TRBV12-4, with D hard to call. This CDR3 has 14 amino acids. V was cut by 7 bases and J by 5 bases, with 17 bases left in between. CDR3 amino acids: CASTAIKNRETQYF. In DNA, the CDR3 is TGTGCCAGCACCGCGATCAAAAATCGGGAGACCCAGTACTTC.

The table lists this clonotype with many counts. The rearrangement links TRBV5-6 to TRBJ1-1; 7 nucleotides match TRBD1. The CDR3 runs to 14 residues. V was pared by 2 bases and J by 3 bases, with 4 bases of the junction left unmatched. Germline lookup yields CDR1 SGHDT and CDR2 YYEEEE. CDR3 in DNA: TGTGCCAGCAGCTTTGCAGGGGGGGACACTGAAGCTTTCTTT. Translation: CASSFAGGDTEAFF.

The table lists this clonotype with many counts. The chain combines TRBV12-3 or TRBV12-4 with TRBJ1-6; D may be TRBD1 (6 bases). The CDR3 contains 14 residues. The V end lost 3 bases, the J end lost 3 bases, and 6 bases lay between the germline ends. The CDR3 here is CASSLDSYNSPLHF. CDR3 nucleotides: TGTGCCAGCAGTTTGGACAGCTATAATTCACCCCTCCACTTT.